Presented here are 10 T cell receptor beta chains from one specimen sequenced in a study of T-cell reconstitution after alpha-beta-depleted transplantation in children. Preparation of the TCRbeta library involved a method that used unique molecular identifiers. TCRdb re-called the PCR reads through MiXCR, storing one row per CDR3 protein. The top ten clones hold about 35% of a sample with about 540,000 distinct CDR3 sequences, 27% of them seen once. This material consisted of PBMCs, taken before TCRalphabeta/CD19-depleted stem cell transplant. The source of these receptors is a boy in the first two years of life with Wiskott-Aldrich syndrome, due to receive a stem cell transplant.

This clonotype was seen more than once but under ten times. This chain links TRBV30 with TRBJ2-3; D is unresolved. V was cut by 4 bases and J by 6 bases, with 5 bases left in between. This CDR3 is built from 10 residues. Germline assignment: CDR1 GTSNPN and CDR2 SVGIG (reference sequence). The CDR3 DNA sequence: TGTGCCTGGACGCGGGATACGCAGTATTTT. Translating gives CAWTRDTQYF.

V is TRBV28 and J is TRBJ2-7; 9 bases agree with TRBD1. Germline trimming cut 7 bases from V and 3 bases from J; bases unmatched to any gene: 4. CDR1 and CDR2 from the germline V gene are MDHEN and SYDVKM. CDR3 length: 13 amino acids. The CDR3, as DNA: TGTGCCAGCACGAGGACAGGGGTCTACGAGCAGTACTTC. Its translation: CASTRTGVYEQYF.

The chain recombines TRBV5-1 with TRBJ2-2; 8 positions match TRBD1. J lost 0 bases, V lost 4 bases, and 23 bases had no gene match. The germline V gene encodes CDR1 SGHRS and CDR2 YFSETQ. This CDR3 contains 22 residues. The CDR3: CASSPLGQGAVRSQANTGELFF. The CDR3 nucleotides are TGCGCCAGCAGCCCGCTAGGGCAGGGGGCTGTCAGAAGCCAAGCGAACACCGGGGAGCTGTTTTTT.

V usage is TRBV12-3 or TRBV12-4 and J usage is TRBJ2-2; D may be TRBD2 (5 bases). This CDR3 has 15 residues. V lost 3 bases and J lost 3, with 11 bases in between. CDR3 in DNA: TGTGCCAGCAGTTTGAGGAGGTGGGACACCGGGGAGCTGTTTTTT. Its translation: CASSLRRWDTGELFF.

This clonotype was counted once. The chain uses TRBV5-1 and TRBJ2-2; 10 bases fit TRBD2. The CDR3 is 15 amino acids. With 1 base clipped from V and 4 bases from J, the junction kept 1 base outside the gene matches. The germline V gene has CDR1 SGHRS and CDR2 YFSETQ. The CDR3 DNA is TGCGCCAGCAGCTTGAAGCGGGAGGGCACCGGGGAGCTGTTTTTT. Protein: CASSLKREGTGELFF.

The chain is built from TRBV5-1 and TRBJ2-3, with 7 bases identical to TRBD2. V dropped 2 bases and J dropped 4; count of bases not matched to a gene: 7. CDR3 length: 15 amino acids. The germline V gene encodes CDR1 SGHRS and CDR2 YFSETQ. In DNA, the CDR3 is TGCGCCAGCAGCTTCGGGGGACTATTGGCAGATACGCAGTATTTT. Amino acids: CASSFGGLLADTQYF.

The chain joins TRBV12-3 or TRBV12-4 to TRBJ2-4; D perhaps matches TRBD1 (6 bases). Trimming took off 5 bases at V and 8 bases at J, with 19 bases between the two ends. CDR3 length equals 15 residues. CDR3 region: CASSPTGALGDIQYF. Here the CDR3 DNA reads TGTGCCAGCAGTCCGACAGGAGCCCTGGGGGACATTCAGTACTTC.

This clonotype has a handful of counts. The J gene is TRBJ2-3, the V gene TRBV7-2; no clear D gene. The CDR3 consists of 15 residues. CDR1 is SGHTA, CDR2 FQGNSA, per germline. The ends were cut back, 1 base at V and 6 bases at J, with 14 bases in the middle. The CDR3 DNA follows: TGTGCCAGCAGCTTAGAGGGCCTAAGATCGGATACGCAGTATTTT. Its protein is CASSLEGLRSDTQYF. The full variable domain, completed using reference TRBV7-2 and TRBJ2-3, is GAGVSQSPSNKVTEKGKDVELRCDPISGHTALYWYRQSLGQGLEFLIYFQGNSAPDKSGLPSDRFSAERTGGSVSTLTIQRTQQEDSAVYLCASSLEGLRSDTQYFGPGTRLTVL.

This clonotype has just a few counts. The rearrangement joins TRBV5-4 to TRBJ2-1; 7 positions match TRBD1. CDR1 is SGHNT and CDR2 is YYREEE in the germline V gene (reference sequence). V lost 0 bases, J lost 9 bases, and 6 bases stayed unmatched. The length of the CDR3 is 14 residues. The DNA of the CDR3 is TGTGCCAGCAGCTTGGGACAGGGATCAGGTGAGCAGTTCTTC. Its protein product is CASSLGQGSGEQFF. Complete variable domain (other parts from reference TRBV5-4 and TRBJ2-1): ETGVTQSPTHLIKTRGQQVTLRCSSQSGHNTVSWYQQALGQGPQFIFQYYREEENGRGNFPPRFSGLQFPNYSSELNVNALELDDSALYLCASSLGQGSGEQFFGPGTRLTVL.

This clonotype was seen at least ten times. CDR3 nucleotide sequence: TGTGCCACCAGTGATCCGGGAAGACCAGGCACAGATACGCAGTATTTT. Translation: CATSDPGRPGTDTQYF. The genes are TRBV24-1 and TRBJ2-3; maybe TRBD2 (5 bases). The V and J ends lost 3 bases and 1 base respectively, with 13 bases between them. This CDR3 has 16 amino acids. Per the germline V gene, CDR1 is KGHDR and CDR2 is SFDVKD.